This T cell receptor beta chain derives from a study of T cells after yellow fever vaccination. This CDR3 spans 16 amino acids. Trimming pared 2 bases from V and 1 base from J, leaving 15 bases between. Germline V gene data show CDR1 as SGHVS and CDR2 as FQNEAQ. Via MiXCR, TCRdb re-called the 5' RACE reads, giving one row per CDR3 protein. This table holds about 320,000 distinct CDR3 sequences, about 10% found once. In this sample, this clonotype turned up many times. The receptor was isolated from a young man who received the YFV17D yellow fever vaccine. Material: CD4+ T cells sorted from PBMCs, obtained 45 days after the yellow fever booster vaccination. The V gene is TRBV7-8, the J gene TRBJ2-7, with D possibly matching TRBD2 (7 bases). The CDR3 DNA follows: TGTGCCAGCAGCTTAAGTCCGGGGGGCTCATCCTACGAGCAGTACTTC. Its translation: CASSLSPGGSSYEQYF. The variable domain in full, with the rest retrieved from reference TRBV7-8 and TRBJ2-7, is GAGVSQSPRYKVAKRGQDVALRCDPISGHVSLFWYQQALGQGPEFLTYFQNEAQLDKSGLPSDRFFAERPEGSVSTLKIQRTQQEDSAVYLCASSLSPGGSSYEQYFGPGTRLTVT.